The clone carrying this T cell receptor (beta chain) was detected only a few times. As yet, its antigen is unknown. This sample is part of a study of T cells in localized non-small cell lung cancer. Findings of the study overall: The greatest T cell clonality was found in uninvolved adjacent lung (higher than in tumor). Adjacent lung was found to contain a median approximately 60 of the top 100 tumor clones. Only one tumor region went through sequencing, so heterogeneity may still be there.

The ends lost 6 bases at V and 7 bases at J; junction bases unmatched: 9. CDR1 and CDR2 from the germline V gene are LNHDA and SQIVND (reference sequence). The CDR3 extends over 15 amino acids. The data were produced by immunoSEQ multiplex PCR, yet TCRdb's version contains in-frame clones alone and is incomplete. The sample gives 5,000 to 6,500 clones, 25% to 30% of which show up once; about 4.9% is in the top ten. The receptor's source is an older female donor with stage I lung adenocarcinoma. The chain recombines TRBV19 with TRBJ2-1; TRBD2 matches at 10 bases. The starting material was lung tumor tissue, obtained before any cancer treatment. CDR3 region: CASSRTSGALNEQFF. Here the CDR3 DNA reads TGTGCCAGTAGCCGGACTAGCGGAGCCTTAAATGAGCAGTTCTTC.